Below are 13 T cell receptor beta chains sequenced from a single sample in a study of control samples from healthy donors and cancer patients. Libraries were prepared by immunoSEQ multiplex PCR; TCRdb keeps only in-frame clonotypes and omits some of them. Of fewer than 500,000 clones in the sample, around nine tenths are singletons; the top ten hold roughly 6.4%. Sequencing was carried out using PBMCs. Receptors were obtained from a man aged 35-49 years with head and neck cancer.

This clone was observed a few times. The J gene is TRBJ2-7, the V gene TRBV19; 12 positions agree with TRBD2. Germline assignment: CDR1 LNHDA and CDR2 SQIVND (reference sequence). The CDR3 is 15 amino acids. V was pared by 4 bases and J by 6 bases, with 7 bases of the junction left unmatched. The CDR3 nucleotides are TGTGCCAGTAGTACCGGACTAGCGGGACTTCTCGAGCAGTACTTC. This codes for CASSTGLAGLLEQYF.

This clone was seen only a few times. The genes are TRBV2 and TRBJ1-6; no reliable D call. The germline V and J ends were trimmed by 3 bases and 9 bases, with 6 bases remaining between them. This CDR3 has 12 residues. Germline V gene sequence: CDR1 SNHLY, CDR2 FYNNEI. CDR3 loop: CASSDPSSPLHF. CDR3 nucleotides: TGTGCCAGCAGTGATCCTTCTTCACCCCTCCACTTT.

Concerning this clone itself: The junction departs from the called germline gene at one end, perhaps through a read error. The gene calls are TRBV5-1 and TRBJ2-7; D perhaps matches TRBD1 (5 bases). This CDR3 is 13 amino acids long. Per germline, CDR1 SGHRS and CDR2 YFSETQ. The CDR3 here is CASGLTEPYEQYF. The DNA of the CDR3 is TGCGCCAGCGGCTTGACAGAACCCTACGAGCAGTACTTC.

The chain has TRBV19 and TRBJ2-2; 8 positions match TRBD1. Germline V gives CDR1 LNHDA, CDR2 SQIVND (reference sequence). After removal of 10 bases from V and 2 bases from J, the junction contained 6 bases not matched to a gene. CDR3 length equals 14 residues. This CDR3 reads CATRDRSNTGELFF. Written as DNA, the CDR3 is TGTGCCACCCGGGACAGGAGCAACACCGGGGAGCTGTTTTTT. The variable domain in full, completed from reference TRBV19 and TRBJ2-2, reads DGGITQSPKYLFRKEGQNVTLSCEQNLNHDAMYWYRQDPGQGLRLIYYSQIVNDFQKGDIAEGYSVSREKKESFPLTVTSAQKNPTAFYLCATRDRSNTGELFFGEGSRLTVL.

The rearrangement uses TRBV2 and TRBJ1-6, with 7 bases matching TRBD1. V trimming: 5 bases; J trimming: 7 bases; junction bases outside the gene matches: 8. Germline CDR1 is SNHLY and CDR2 is FYNNEI. The CDR3 has 15 residues. DNA of the CDR3: TGTGCCAGCAGTTACAACAGGGGAGGGAATTCACCCCTCCACTTT. It codes for CASSYNRGGNSPLHF. The variable domain in full, with the rest retrieved from reference TRBV2 and TRBJ1-6, is EPEVTQTPSHQVTQMGQEVILRCVPISNHLYFYWYRQILGQKVEFLVSFYNNEISEKSEIFDDQFSVERPDGSNFTLKIRSTKLEDSAMYFCASSYNRGGNSPLHFGNGTRLTVT.

The gene calls are TRBV3-1 (or the pseudogene TRBV3-2) and TRBJ2-6; no firm D call. Germline V CDR1 and CDR2: LGHDT, YNNKEL (reference sequence). Trimming took 2 bases from V and 2 from J, leaving 7 bases between them. The CDR3 is 15 amino acids. The chain's CDR3 is CASSQPSTGANVLTF. In nucleotides, the CDR3 is TGTGCCAGCAGCCAACCAAGCACTGGGGCCAACGTCCTGACTTTC.

The rearrangement uses TRBV4-1 and TRBJ2-7; D perhaps matches TRBD1 (5 bases). Germline V CDR1 and CDR2: MGHRA, YSYEKL. Trimming left V 0 bases short and J 2 bases short, with 14 bases between. The CDR3 has 16 amino acids. The CDR3 DNA is TGCGCCAGCAGCCAAGAAGATGAGAAGGGGACCTACGAGCAGTACTTC. This codes for CASSQEDEKGTYEQYF.

This clone is labeled as medium-sized. This chain links TRBV4-3 with TRBJ2-7; possible D gene TRBD1, 6 bases. Trimming removed 0 bases from V and 7 bases from J, with 28 bases in between. This CDR3 is 19 amino acids long. CDR1 is LGHNA, CDR2 YSLEER, per germline. DNA for the CDR3: TGCGCCAGCAGCCAAGATTGGGGGCCTGACAGGCTCCTTTCTCTGGAGCAGTACTTC. This encodes CASSQDWGPDRLLSLEQYF.

The V and J genes are TRBV7-9 and TRBJ2-3; D gene unclear. Trimming removed 0 bases at V and 5 bases at J, with 9 bases between. The germline V gene has CDR1 SEHNR and CDR2 FQNEAQ (reference sequence). CDR3 length: 14 amino acids. The CDR3 reads CASSLAALGDTQYF. CDR3 nucleotides: TGTGCCAGCAGCTTAGCCGCTCTGGGAGATACGCAGTATTTT.

The V and J genes are TRBV5-1 and TRBJ1-2; 12 bases are a match to TRBD1. The CDR3 has 18 residues. Trimming at V came to 4 bases and at J to 4 bases, leaving 14 bases not matched to a gene. Germline values: CDR1 SGHRS, CDR2 YFSETQ. CDR3 coding DNA: TGCGCCAGCAGCCTTCGGCCGGGACAGGGGGCCGAGGGCTATGGCTACACCTTC. Encoded protein: CASSLRPGQGAEGYGYTF.

V and J are TRBV9 and TRBJ1-4; D gene unclear. CDR1 is SGDLS, CDR2 YYNGEE, per germline. This CDR3 has 13 residues. V was shortened by 3 bases and J by 4 bases, with 7 bases between the two germline ends. The CDR3 nucleotides are TGTGCCAGCAGCGGGTCTTTTAATGAAAAACTGTTTTTT. Encoded protein: CASSGSFNEKLFF.

This clone was seen only a few times. V usage is TRBV3-1 (or the pseudogene TRBV3-2) and J usage is TRBJ1-5; D is undetermined. V was clipped by 2 bases and J by 5 bases, with 13 bases between them. The CDR3 sequence is 15 residues long. Germline V gene data show CDR1 as LGHDT and CDR2 as YNNKEL (reference sequence). The CDR3 region is CASSQYYNSYQPQHF. The CDR3 DNA follows: TGTGCCAGCAGCCAATATTATAACAGCTATCAGCCCCAGCATTTT.

V usage is TRBV5-1 and J usage is TRBJ2-1, with D tentatively TRBD1 (5 bases). Per germline, CDR1 SGHRS and CDR2 YFSETQ. The CDR3 contains 15 residues. Trimming took off 9 bases at V and 4 bases at J, with 20 bases between the two ends. The chain's CDR3 is CATKPLQGSYNEQFF. The CDR3 DNA reads as TGCGCCACCAAACCCCTCCAGGGATCGTACAATGAGCAGTTCTTC. The entire variable domain, with the rest obtained from reference TRBV5-1 and TRBJ2-1, is as follows: KAGVTQTPRYLIKTRGQQVTLSCSPISGHRSVSWYQQTPGQGLQFLFEYFSETQRNKGNFPGRFSGRQFSNSRSEMNVSTLELGDSALYLCATKPLQGSYNEQFFGPGTRLTVL.